Following are 19 T cell receptor beta chains from one sample sequenced in a study of cytomegalovirus exposure and HLA in healthy donors. The PCR was carried out with 60 Vbeta primers and 13 Jbeta primers. The repertoire was sequenced with immunoSEQ multiplex PCR; TCRdb's copy has only in-frame clones and lacks some. The sample records approximately 120,000 clones, 55% to 75% being singletons. The sample taken for sequencing was PBMCs. All receptors come from a woman between 65 and 79 years old in good health and CMV-seropositive.

Only one count was recorded for this clone. The chain uses TRBV19 and TRBJ2-6, with D tentatively TRBD1 (5 bases). The CDR3 has 15 residues. Germline V gene sequence: CDR1 LNHDA, CDR2 SQIVND (reference sequence). Trimming stripped 1 base from V and 4 bases from J, with 8 bases between. The CDR3 nucleotides are TGTGCCAGTAGTATAGGCAGGGCAGGGGCCAACGTCCTGACTTTC. Encoded protein: CASSIGRAGANVLTF.

The chain links TRBV7-2 to TRBJ2-2, with D uncertain. V dropped 3 bases and J dropped 1 base, with 6 bases sitting between them. Per the germline V gene, CDR1 is SGHTA and CDR2 is FQGNSA. This CDR3 is 14 amino acids long. The CDR3 reads CASSFSENTGELFF. For the CDR3, the DNA is TGTGCCAGCAGCTTTTCAGAGAACACCGGGGAGCTGTTTTTT.

The genes are TRBV19 and TRBJ1-1, with D uncertain. V was shortened by 2 bases and J by 0 bases, with 7 bases between the two germline ends. The germline CDR1 and CDR2 sequences are LNHDA and SQIVND (reference sequence). The CDR3 is made up of 14 amino acids. CDR3 residues: CASSISGVNTEAFF. The CDR3 DNA sequence: TGTGCCAGTAGTATATCCGGGGTGAACACTGAAGCTTTCTTT.

The chain links TRBV13 to TRBJ2-7; D remains unclear. The ends were cut back, 5 bases at V and 2 bases at J, with 10 bases in the middle. Germline V gene data show CDR1 as PRHDT and CDR2 as FYEKMQ (reference sequence). The CDR3 is made up of 13 amino acids. The DNA of the CDR3 is TGTGCCAGCAGCCCTCACTTAACCTACGAGCAGTACTTC. Protein: CASSPHLTYEQYF.

The V and J genes are TRBV18 and TRBJ2-7; 10 nucleotides align to TRBD2. CDR1 KGHSH and CDR2 LQKENI come from the germline V gene. The CDR3 consists of 16 residues. Unmatched junction bases numbered 5, after V lost 2 bases and J lost 1 base. DNA of the CDR3: TGTGCCAGCTCACCAAATAGCGGGGGGACGTCCTACGAGCAGTACTTC. This codes for CASSPNSGGTSYEQYF. Filled out from reference TRBV18 and TRBJ2-7, the complete variable domain reads NAGVMQNPRHLVRRRGQEARLRCSPMKGHSHVYWYRQLPEEGLKFMVYLQKENIIDESGMPKERFSAEFPKEGPSILRIQQVVRGDSAAYFCASSPNSGGTSYEQYFGPGTRLTVT.

This rearrangement joins TRBV4-1 to TRBJ1-2, with 7 bases matching TRBD1. V shed 1 base, J shed 4 bases, and the junction held 3 bases outside the gene matches. Germline-derived CDR1 and CDR2 are MGHRA and YSYEKL. This CDR3 is 14 amino acids long. The CDR3 reads CASSQVRDSYGYTF. The CDR3 DNA reads TGCGCCAGCAGCCAAGTTCGGGACAGCTATGGCTACACCTTC.

For the CDR3, the DNA is TGTGCCATCAGTGAGCCCCTTAAGGGGGATACGCAGTATTTT. It codes for CAISEPLKGDTQYF. The chain joins TRBV10-3 to TRBJ2-3, with D possibly matching TRBD1 (5 bases). Trimming left V 2 bases short and J 6 bases short, with 12 bases between. Germline CDR1 and CDR2: ENHRY and SYGVKD. The CDR3 totals 14 residues.

This clone has just a few counts. The chain uses TRBV9 and TRBJ2-5, with D possibly being TRBD2 (6 bases). The CDR3 runs 20 residues. The V end was cut by 0 bases, the J end by 1 base, with 25 bases between. The V gene's germline CDR1 is SGDLS and CDR2 YYNGEE. In nucleotides, the CDR3 is TGTGCCAGCAGCGTAGGACTTGTTGGGCGGGGAGGCACTTCCCAAGAGACCCAGTACTTC. Its protein is CASSVGLVGRGGTSQETQYF.

V usage is TRBV21-1 and J usage is TRBJ2-5; the D call TRBD1 from the table was never checked on the DNA. TRBV21-1 is shown as a pseudogene. This CDR3 contains 14 residues. The CDR3 sequence is CASGGQGARETQYF. In DNA, the CDR3 is TGTGCCAGTGGCGGACAGGGGGCCAGGGAGACCCAGTACTTC.

The V gene is TRBV6-1, the J gene TRBJ2-3, with 9 bases identical to TRBD2. The CDR3 runs to 13 residues. V shed 8 bases and J 5 bases; nucleotides not matched to a gene: 5. Germline V lookup: CDR1 MNHNS, CDR2 SASEGT. As DNA, the CDR3 is TGTGCCAGCTGGAGCGGGGGGCAAGATACGCAGTATTTT. Translation gives CASWSGGQDTQYF.

CDR3 loop: CASSPGRGNTEAFF. In DNA, the CDR3 is TGTGCCAGCAGCCCAGGCAGGGGGAACACTGAAGCTTTCTTT. This chain links TRBV7-2 with TRBJ1-1; D might be TRBD1 (6 bases). The CDR3 is 14 residues long. Germline CDR1 SGHTA, CDR2 FQGNSA. Trimming removed 5 bases from V and 1 base from J, with 11 bases in between.

This clone was observed a few times. V and J are TRBV7-8 and TRBJ2-2; 13 bases fit TRBD2. CDR3 size: 18 residues. Germline assignment: CDR1 SGHVS and CDR2 FQNEAQ. Trimming removed 3 bases from V and 4 bases from J; junction bases left unmatched: 8. As DNA, the CDR3 is TGTGCCAGCAGCTTGTGGACTAGCGGGGGTTCTAGCACCGGGGAGCTGTTTTTT. Its translation is CASSLWTSGGSSTGELFF.

In its sample, this clone was seen once. The chain carries TRBV14 and TRBJ2-4; 14 bases match TRBD2. V dropped 1 base and J dropped 11; count of bases not matched to a gene: 1. This CDR3 has 14 residues. CDR1 SGHDN and CDR2 FVKESK come from the germline V gene. CDR3 sequence: CASSQVTSGGVQYF. The DNA of the CDR3 is TGTGCCAGCAGCCAAGTGACTAGCGGGGGGGTTCAGTACTTC.

This sequence joins TRBV9 and TRBJ2-3, with 9 nucleotides matching TRBD1. The junction had 5 bases not matched to a gene; V was cut back by 3 bases and J by 0 bases. CDR3 length: 16 amino acids. CDR1 SGDLS and CDR2 YYNGEE come from the germline V gene. CDR3 residues: CASSARQGVSTDTQYF. The CDR3 region has the DNA TGTGCCAGCAGCGCCCGACAGGGGGTGAGCACAGATACGCAGTATTTT.

In its sample, this clone was seen once. CDR3 sequence reads: CSVPRPSGGNTGELFF. The CDR3 coding sequence is TGCAGCGTTCCGCGTCCTAGCGGGGGGAACACCGGGGAGCTGTTTTTT. The V call is TRBV29-1, the J call TRBJ2-2, with 10 nucleotides matching TRBD2. The CDR3 contains 16 residues. Germline assignment: CDR1 SQVTM and CDR2 ANQGSEA. Unmatched junction bases numbered 7, after V lost 5 bases and J lost 1 base.

V usage is TRBV19 and J usage is TRBJ2-5, with 7 bases identical to TRBD2. The J call could be wrong; TRBJ2-7 is a better fit for the DNA end. CDR1 and CDR2 (germline): LNHDA, SQIVND (reference sequence). The CDR3 loop spans 14 amino acids. The CDR3 coding sequence is TGTGCCAGTAGTAGCGGGGGTAACTCCTACGAGCAGTACTTC. Translating gives CASSSGGNSYEQYF.

The chain combines TRBV27 with TRBJ1-6, with 9 bases matching TRBD1. Germline lookup yields CDR1 MNHEY and CDR2 SMNVEV (reference sequence). The length of the CDR3 is 17 residues. Losses at the gene ends were 7 bases for V and 4 bases for J; bases not matched to a gene: 11. The CDR3 sequence: CASTSPSGTGYNSPLHF. As DNA, the CDR3 is TGTGCCAGCACCTCCCCCTCCGGGACAGGGTATAATTCACCCCTCCACTTT.

This chain connects TRBV19 to TRBJ2-5; 11 nucleotides line up with TRBD1. The V gene's germline CDR1 is LNHDA and CDR2 SQIVND (reference sequence). The trim removed 5 bases at V and 4 bases at J, leaving 3 bases unmatched. The CDR3 has 14 amino acids. The CDR3 DNA is TGTGCCAGTAGTGGGGGACAGGGGGTAGAGACCCAGTACTTC. As protein: CASSGGQGVETQYF.

This clone has more than one count but fewer than ten. The J gene is TRBJ1-3, the V gene TRBV30; no definite D call. This CDR3 has 11 amino acids. Trimming pared 5 bases from V and 4 bases from J, leaving 6 bases between. Germline V gene data show CDR1 as GTSNPN and CDR2 as SVGIG (reference sequence). As DNA, the CDR3 is TGTGCCTGGTCGGAGGGAAACACCATATATTTT. This translates into CAWSEGNTIYF.